Given below is one T cell receptor beta chain in context. In this sample, this clonotype turned up many times. Its antigen target is currently unknown. One base away there is no much larger clone; base qualities are not given. Hyperthyroidism patients were aged 18 to 65 years and newly diagnosed, with disease duration of less than 2 months. Exclusion was applied to patients with uncontrolled infections, other autoimmune diseases, pregnancy or lactation. Clinical symptoms, serum thyroxine and TRAb, thyroid ultrasound, and orbital computed tomography formed the basis for the diagnoses. Blood from progressor patients was collected at the time of first diagnosis with hyperthyroidism, before any ophthalmopathy symptoms had appeared. PBMCs were isolated from 8 to 10 ml of fresh peripheral blood by Ficoll-Paque density gradient centrifugation. Progressor patients were defined as those initially diagnosed with Graves' hyperthyroidism in whom ophthalmopathy developed during follow-up. Total RNA was extracted with Trizol reagent, and quality was checked on an Agilent 2100 Bioanalyzer.

The TCR beta CDR3 regions were amplified from RNA transcripts. The first round of RT-PCR for the TCR CDR3 was performed with the HTBI primer set and the Qiagen OneStep RT-PCR kit. Libraries were constructed in a second round of multiplex PCR, after which size selection and purification were carried out. The libraries were sequenced on an Illumina HiSeq2000 using paired-end 100 bp reads. Turning to the authors' computational methods: SOAPnuke was used to process the raw data, throwing out any read that contained adapters or uncalled bases, had a mean Phred below 15, or lacked an exact constant-primer or identifier match. COPE v1.2.5 was used to merge the high-quality paired reads, and each unique nucleotide sequence was defined as a clonotype. MiTCR v1.1 was used to align the clonotypes against IMGT TRBV, TRBD and TRBJ reference segments. Only V-J combinations with frequency above 0.0001, covering 99% to 99.2% of repertoires, were analysed. A TCS score was defined as the ratio between F50 (clonal expansion) and ExV (chaos), using BLOSUM62-based TCRdist between CDR3 peptides within each V-J. Welch's t-statistics and random forest reduced 500 to 650 V-J features to fewer than 15, which were used in a naive Bayes classifier (R e1071). Clones were called with MiXCR by TCRdb after fastp trimmed the public reads at Q25, and only in-frame beta chains were retained. Each record represents a unique CDR3 protein, reported with the most common genes and DNA among its rows. The V and J calls reflect TCRdb's pipeline rather than the authors' work. In this sample the table shows 270,000 or so distinct CDR3 sequences, 15% of which occur a single time. The top ten clones comprise over 30% of the sample.

V sheds 5 bases and J sheds 0 bases, leaving 7 bases between their ends. From its cysteine to its phenylalanine, the CDR3 spans 14 amino acids. The entry retains the CDR3 DNA only, 42 bases that are in frame from base 1. The CDR1 and CDR2 encoded by the germline V gene (reference sequence) are SGHAT and FQDESV. The sample is drawn from a study of T cells in Graves' hyperthyroidism and ophthalmopathy (dated by TCRdb to the late 2010s). Study-level background: Peripheral blood samples were taken at initial diagnosis, before any treatment was given. In six Graves' hyperthyroidism patients, the study also compared T-cell repertoires from thyroid tissue with T-cell repertoires from blood. TCR Vbeta CDR3 sequencing of 135 peripheral blood samples (43 ophthalmopathy, under 80 hyperthyroidism and approximately 17 progressor patients) is reported in the paper. Once sampling was done, hyperthyroidism patients were given methimazole at a starting dose of 30 mg daily, whereas ophthalmopathy patients were given high-dose intravenous methylprednisolone. Whether ophthalmopathy could be predicted prospectively was tested in an independent validation cohort made up of 18 hyperthyroidism patients plus 17 patients who later progressed to ophthalmopathy. A discovery cohort of about 100 patients, fewer than 50 with Graves' ophthalmopathy and about 58 with stable Graves' hyperthyroidism, was used to find distinguishing TCR V-J signatures. For training and testing, the 100 or so patients in the discovery cohort were randomly divided in a 7:3 ratio.

Findings and caveats that apply to the study as a whole: Ophthalmopathy was separated from stable hyperthyroidism by a 13 V-J signature model, with 85% to 90% sensitivity and roughly 84% specificity obtained in cross-validation and 80%/75% obtained in testing. In validation, progression to ophthalmopathy was predicted by the model with almost 71% sensitivity and roughly 76% specificity, a median of around 6.5 months before onset. No statistical method was used to set the sample size in advance, and investigators knew the group allocation. Most expanded thyroid clonotypes (frequency above 0.001) were also detected in blood, suggesting blood repertoires may reflect thyroid immune responses.

The clonotype comes from a woman aged 45-65 years with Graves' hyperthyroidism that later progressed to Graves' ophthalmopathy. The sequenced sample consisted of blood. This receptor chain uses TRBV11-1 and TRBJ1-4, with TRBD1 tentatively as D gene (5 bases match). The CDR3 region: CASSLQATNEKLFF. In nucleotides, the sequence is TGTGCCAGCAGCCTACAGGCAACTAATGAAAAACTGTTTTTT. The CDR3 plus the reference TRBV11-1 and TRBJ1-4 genes for the other parts give the full variable domain: EAEVAQSPRYKITEKSQAVAFWCDPISGHATLYWYRQILGQGPELLVQFQDESVVDDSQLPKDRFSAERLKGVDSTLKIQPAELGDSAMYLCASSLQATNEKLFFGSGTQLSVL.